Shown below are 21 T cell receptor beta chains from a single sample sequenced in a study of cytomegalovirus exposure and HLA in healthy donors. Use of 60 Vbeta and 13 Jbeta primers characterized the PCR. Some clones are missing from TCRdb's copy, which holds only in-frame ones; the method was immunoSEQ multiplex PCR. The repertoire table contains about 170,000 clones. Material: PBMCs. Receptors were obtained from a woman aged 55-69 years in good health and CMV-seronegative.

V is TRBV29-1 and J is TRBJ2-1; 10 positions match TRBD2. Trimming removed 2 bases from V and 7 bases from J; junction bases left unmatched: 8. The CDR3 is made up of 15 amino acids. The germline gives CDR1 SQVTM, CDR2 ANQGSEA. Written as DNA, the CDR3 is TGCAGCGTTGAACGCAGCGGGAGGGCCACGAATGAGCAGTTCTTC. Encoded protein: CSVERSGRATNEQFF.

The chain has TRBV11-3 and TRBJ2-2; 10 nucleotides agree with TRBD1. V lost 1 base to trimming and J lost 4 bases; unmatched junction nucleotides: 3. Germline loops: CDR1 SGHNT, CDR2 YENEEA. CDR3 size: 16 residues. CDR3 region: CASSLGGQGSTGELFF. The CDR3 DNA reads TGTGCCAGCAGCTTAGGGGGACAGGGGAGCACCGGGGAGCTGTTTTTT.

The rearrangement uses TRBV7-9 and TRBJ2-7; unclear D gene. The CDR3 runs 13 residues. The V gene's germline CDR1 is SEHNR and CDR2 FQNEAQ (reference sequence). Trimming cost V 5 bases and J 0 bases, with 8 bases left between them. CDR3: CASSELDSYEQYF. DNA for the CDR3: TGTGCCAGCAGCGAGCTTGACTCCTACGAGCAGTACTTC.

CDR3: CASTRGGRLNYGYTF. The CDR3 nucleotides are TGTGCCAGCACCCGAGGCGGCAGACTTAACTATGGCTACACCTTC. The chain carries TRBV2 and TRBJ1-2; D is unresolved. V was pared by 7 bases and J by 1 base, with 16 bases between. The CDR3 length is 15 residues. Germline V CDR1 and CDR2: SNHLY, FYNNEI.

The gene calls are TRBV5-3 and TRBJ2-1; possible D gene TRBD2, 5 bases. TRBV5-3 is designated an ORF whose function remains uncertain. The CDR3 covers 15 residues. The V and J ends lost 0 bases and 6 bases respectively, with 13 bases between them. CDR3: CARSLGLLGSNEQFF. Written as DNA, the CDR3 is TGTGCCAGAAGCTTGGGTCTACTGGGGAGCAATGAGCAGTTCTTC.

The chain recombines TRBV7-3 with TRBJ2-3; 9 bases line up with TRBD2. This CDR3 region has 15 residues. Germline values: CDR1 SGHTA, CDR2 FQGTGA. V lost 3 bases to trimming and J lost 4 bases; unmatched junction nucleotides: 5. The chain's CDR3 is CASSFSGSVADTQYF. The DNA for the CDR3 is TGTGCCAGCAGCTTTAGCGGGAGTGTCGCAGATACGCAGTATTTT.

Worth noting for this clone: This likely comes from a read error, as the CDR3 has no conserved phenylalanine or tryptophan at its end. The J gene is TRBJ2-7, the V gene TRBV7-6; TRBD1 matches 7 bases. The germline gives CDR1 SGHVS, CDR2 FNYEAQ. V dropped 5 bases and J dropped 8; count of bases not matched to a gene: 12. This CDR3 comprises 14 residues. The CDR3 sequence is CASSLPGTVNKQYS. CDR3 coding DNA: TGTGCCAGCAGCCTGCCCGGGACAGTCAACAAGCAGTACTCC.

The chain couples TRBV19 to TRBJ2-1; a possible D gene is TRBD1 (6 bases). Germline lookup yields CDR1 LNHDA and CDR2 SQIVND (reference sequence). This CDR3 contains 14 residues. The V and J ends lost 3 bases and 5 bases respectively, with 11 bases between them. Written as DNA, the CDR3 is TGTGCCAGTAGTATGAACAGGGACAACAATGAGCAGTTCTTC. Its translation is CASSMNRDNNEQFF.

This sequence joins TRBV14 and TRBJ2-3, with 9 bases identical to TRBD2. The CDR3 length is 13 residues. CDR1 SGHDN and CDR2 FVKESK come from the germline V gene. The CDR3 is CASTSGRTDTQYF. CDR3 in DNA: TGTGCTTCGACTAGCGGTCGCACAGATACGCAGTATTTT.

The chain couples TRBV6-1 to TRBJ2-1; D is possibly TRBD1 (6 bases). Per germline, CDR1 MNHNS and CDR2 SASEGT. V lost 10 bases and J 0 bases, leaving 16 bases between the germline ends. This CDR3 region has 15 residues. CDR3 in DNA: TGTGCCACCGACCTAGACAGGAGCTCCTACAATGAGCAGTTCTTC. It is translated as CATDLDRSSYNEQFF.

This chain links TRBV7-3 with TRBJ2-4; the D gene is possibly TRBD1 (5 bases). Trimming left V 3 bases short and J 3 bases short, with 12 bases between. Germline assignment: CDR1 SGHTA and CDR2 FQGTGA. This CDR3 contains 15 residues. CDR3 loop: CASSFDSRVKNIQYF. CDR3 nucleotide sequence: TGTGCCAGCAGCTTTGACAGTAGGGTCAAAAACATTCAGTACTTC.

Here the CDR3 DNA reads TGTGCCACCGGACTAGCGGGAGTCAATGAGCAGTTCTTC. Translation: CATGLAGVNEQFF. V is TRBV7-2 and J is TRBJ2-1, with 13 bases matching TRBD2. J gave up 6 bases and V 10 bases, and 3 bases lay outside the gene matches. The length of the CDR3 is 13 residues. Germline V CDR1 and CDR2: SGHTA, FQGNSA.

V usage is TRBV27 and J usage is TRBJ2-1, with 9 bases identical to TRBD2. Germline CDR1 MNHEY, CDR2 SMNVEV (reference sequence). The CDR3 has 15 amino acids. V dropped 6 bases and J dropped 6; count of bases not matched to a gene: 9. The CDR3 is CASSSPTSGVNEQFF. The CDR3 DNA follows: TGTGCCAGCAGCTCCCCGACTAGCGGAGTCAATGAGCAGTTCTTC.

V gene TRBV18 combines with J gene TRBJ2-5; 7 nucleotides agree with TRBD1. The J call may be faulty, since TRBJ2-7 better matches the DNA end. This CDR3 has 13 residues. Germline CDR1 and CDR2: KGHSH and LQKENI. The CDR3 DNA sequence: TGTGCCAGCTCACCTGGGACAGACTACGAGCAGTACTTC. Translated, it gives CASSPGTDYEQYF.

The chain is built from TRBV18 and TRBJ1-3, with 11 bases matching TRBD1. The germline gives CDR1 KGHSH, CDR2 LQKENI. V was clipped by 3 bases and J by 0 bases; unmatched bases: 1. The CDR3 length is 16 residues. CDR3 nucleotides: TGTGCCAGCTCACCGGGGACAGGGGGCTCTGGAAACACCATATATTTT. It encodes CASSPGTGGSGNTIYF.

The CDR3 nucleotides are TGTGCCAGCAGCTCCACTCTCCATGAGGGTGCCTATGGCTACACCTTC. This codes for CASSSTLHEGAYGYTF. The chain couples TRBV7-2 to TRBJ1-2; no firm D call. Germline loops: CDR1 SGHTA, CDR2 FQGNSA. This CDR3 is built from 16 residues. Trimming cost V 4 bases and J 4 bases, with 19 bases left between them.

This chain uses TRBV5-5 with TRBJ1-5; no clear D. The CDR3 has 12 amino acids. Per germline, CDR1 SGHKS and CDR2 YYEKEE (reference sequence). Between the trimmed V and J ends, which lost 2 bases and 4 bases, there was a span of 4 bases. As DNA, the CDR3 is TGTGCCAGCAGCTTACAAAATCAGCCCCAGCATTTT. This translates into CASSLQNQPQHF.

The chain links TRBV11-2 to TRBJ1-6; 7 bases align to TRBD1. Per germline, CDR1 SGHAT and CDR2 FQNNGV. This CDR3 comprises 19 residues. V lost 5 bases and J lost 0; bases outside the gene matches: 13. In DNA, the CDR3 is TGTGCCAGCAGCGTGACGCCGGGACAGCTTAGCTCCTATAATTCACCCCTCCACTTT. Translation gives CASSVTPGQLSSYNSPLHF.

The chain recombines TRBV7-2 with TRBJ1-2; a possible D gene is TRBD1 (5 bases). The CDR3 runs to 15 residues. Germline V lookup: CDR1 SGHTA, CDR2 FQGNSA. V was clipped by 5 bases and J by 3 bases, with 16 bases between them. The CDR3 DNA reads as TGTGCCAGCAGCCCCTCCGTGGGGGGACACTATGGCTACACCTTC. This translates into CASSPSVGGHYGYTF.

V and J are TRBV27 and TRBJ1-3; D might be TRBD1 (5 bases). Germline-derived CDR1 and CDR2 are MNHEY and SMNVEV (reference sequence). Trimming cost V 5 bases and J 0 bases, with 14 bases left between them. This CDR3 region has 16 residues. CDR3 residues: CASSRRDFSSGNTIYF. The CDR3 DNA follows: TGTGCCAGCAGTCGACGGGACTTCAGCTCTGGAAACACCATATATTTT.

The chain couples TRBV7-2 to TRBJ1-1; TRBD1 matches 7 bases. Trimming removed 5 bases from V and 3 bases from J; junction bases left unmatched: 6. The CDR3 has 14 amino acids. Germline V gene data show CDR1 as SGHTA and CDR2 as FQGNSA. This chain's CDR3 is CASSPGGFDTEAFF. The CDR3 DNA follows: TGTGCCAGCAGCCCAGGGGGGTTTGACACTGAAGCTTTCTTT.